The rows below give T cell receptor beta chains drawn from one sample of a study of blood T cell repertoires in COVID-19. The table came from immunoSEQ multiplex PCR; TCRdb's copy has only in-frame clones and leaves some out. The sample carries around 56,000 clones, more than 75% recorded once. The sample comprised peripheral blood. The receptors originated from a man aged 60 to 69 with acute or convalescent COVID-19. The CDR3 runs from the conserved cysteine through the conserved F or W. D genes are given only for firm matches. Clone size is stated in some rows and not others, as once, few, many or a class when expanded.

v_call,d_call,clone_size,j_call,cdr3_nt,cdr3_aa
TRBV5-1,TRBD2,NA,TRBJ2-1,TGCGCCAGCAGCTTGGGGGGTAGCGGGTCCCACAATGAGCAGTTCTTC,CASSLGGSGSHNEQFF
TRBV19,NA,once,TRBJ2-6,TGTGCCAGTAGTGCCTACGGGACTCAAATTAGCTCTGGGGCCAACGTCCTGACTTTC,CASSAYGTQISSGANVLTF
TRBV7-8,NA,NA,TRBJ1-1,TGTGCCAGCAGCCGGCGCGTGACGGGAACTGAAGCTTTCTTT,CASSRRVTGTEAFF
TRBV27,NA,NA,TRBJ2-3,TGTGCCAGCAGTTACTACCGAGGCACAGATACGCAGTATTTT,CASSYYRGTDTQYF
TRBV9,TRBD2,NA,TRBJ2-2,TGTGCCAGCAGCGCTAGCGGGGGGGCCGCGAACACCGGGGAGCTGTTTTTT,CASSASGGAANTGELFF
TRBV5-5,NA,few,TRBJ2-3,TGTGCCAGCAGCTTCGGCACAGATACGCAGTATTTT,CASSFGTDTQYF
TRBV19,TRBD2,NA,TRBJ2-3,TGTGCCAGTAGTCCCCGACTAGCGGGGGGCCCAGATACGCAGTATTTT,CASSPRLAGGPDTQYF
TRBV6-6,TRBD1,NA,TRBJ1-2,TGTGCCAGCAGTAACGCCGGGACAGGGCTCTACGGCTACACCTTC,CASSNAGTGLYGYTF
TRBV6-5,TRBD2,NA,TRBJ2-7,TGTGCCAGCAGTTACCGATCTAGCGGGGGGGCTTACGAGCAGTACTTC,CASSYRSSGGAYEQYF
TRBV6-5,NA,NA,TRBJ1-1,TGTGCCAGCAACGCGTTGTCGGGGAACGCTGAAGCTTTCTTT,CASNALSGNAEAFF
TRBV7-8,NA,NA,TRBJ1-1,TGTGCCAGCAGCATCAGTTTTAACACTGAAGCTTTCTTT,CASSISFNTEAFF
TRBV28,TRBD2,few,TRBJ2-3,TGTGCCAGCAGTCTCCTAGCGGGTAGCACAGATACGCAGTATTTT,CASSLLAGSTDTQYF
TRBV11-1,TRBD2,few,TRBJ2-3,TGTGCCAGCAGCTTAGACCGGGGGGGCACAGATACGCAGTATTTT,CASSLDRGGTDTQYF
TRBV15,TRBD1,NA,TRBJ2-6,TGTGCCACCAGCAGACGGGACAGGGGTGTGTCTGGGGCCAACGTCCTGACTTTC,CATSRRDRGVSGANVLTF
TRBV29-1,NA,once,TRBJ1-5,TGCAGCGCCCGGGACACCAATCAGCCCCAGCATTTT,CSARDTNQPQHF
TRBV3-1/TRBV3-2,TRBD2,NA,TRBJ2-1,TGTGCCAGCAGCCAGCGGCAGCGGGGGGGATACAATGAGCAGTTCTTC,CASSQRQRGGYNEQFF
TRBV2,TRBD1,NA,TRBJ1-2,TGTGCCAGCAGACAGATCCGGGACAGGTTCGGCGGCTACACCTTC,CASRQIRDRFGGYTF
TRBV2,TRBD2,NA,TRBJ2-7,TGTGCCAGCAGTAAACTAGCGGGGGGGCCCTACGAGCAGTACTTC,CASSKLAGGPYEQYF
TRBV5-1,NA,once,TRBJ2-3,TGCGCCAGCAGAGAAGGACATTCAACAGATACGCAGTATTTT,CASREGHSTDTQYF
TRBV10-2,TRBD2,NA,TRBJ2-1,TGCGCCAGCACTGCGACTAGCGGGGGGGCAAATGAGCAGTTCTTC,CASTATSGGANEQFF
TRBV12-3/TRBV12-4,NA,NA,TRBJ2-5,TGTGCCAGCAGCCGGTACCAAGAGACCCAGTACTTC,CASSRYQETQYF
TRBV18,NA,NA,TRBJ1-2,TGTGCCAGCTCCGTTGGGGCAGCTAACTATGGCTACACCTTC,CASSVGAANYGYTF
TRBV16,NA,NA,TRBJ1-4,TGTGCCAGCAGCCAAAACAGTGCAACTAATGAAAAACTGTTTTTT,CASSQNSATNEKLFF
TRBV6-6,NA,NA,TRBJ1-2,TGTGCCAGCAGCGAGACAGACATCGGTGGCTACACCTTC,CASSETDIGGYTF
TRBV6-5,NA,few,TRBJ1-1,TGTGCCAGCAGTTATGGGGAGATAGCTGAAGCTTTCTTT,CASSYGEIAEAFF
TRBV5-1,NA,NA,TRBJ2-1,TGCGCCAGCAGCTTGGCTGCGGACAATGAGCAGTTCTTC,CASSLAADNEQFF
TRBV2,NA,NA,TRBJ1-1,TGTGCCAGCTCCAGGGAGGCGTATCGAACTGAAGCTTTCTTT,CASSREAYRTEAFF
TRBV6-5,NA,NA,TRBJ2-5,TGTGCCAGCTCCCGGGATCAGGGGAGAGAGACCCAGTACTTC,CASSRDQGRETQYF
TRBV30,TRBD1,NA,TRBJ1-5,TGTGCCTGGAGTGGACAGGGGGGTAAATTATATAGCAATCAGCCCCAGCATTTT,CAWSGQGGKLYSNQPQHF
TRBV6-1,NA,NA,TRBJ1-2,TGTGCCAGCAGTGACCCGCGCAAAGGAGCCCAGACGACTAACTATGGCTACACCTTC,CASSDPRKGAQTTNYGYTF
TRBV9,NA,once,TRBJ2-5,TGTGCCAGCGGTCCCGGTTGGGGCCAGATCCAAGAGACCCAGTACTTC,CASGPGWGQIQETQYF
TRBV19,TRBD1,once,TRBJ2-1,TGTGCCAGTAGCGACAGGGGTCGCCAGGACAATGAGCAGTTCTTC,CASSDRGRQDNEQFF
TRBV21-1,NA,once,TRBJ2-7,TGTGCCAACTACGCCAGGGGAAGCGAGCAGTACTTC,CANYARGSEQYF
TRBV19,TRBD2,NA,TRBJ2-7,TGTGCCAGTAGTACCGTGCGGGGGGGTAGCGAGCAGTACTTC,CASSTVRGGSEQYF
TRBV30,NA,NA,TRBJ2-1,TGTGCCTGGAGTGTAAGTAAGGCGGGCTCCTACAATGAGCAGTTCTTC,CAWSVSKAGSYNEQFF
TRBV9,TRBD1,NA,TRBJ1-4,TGTGCCAGCAGCCACGGACAGGCCAATGAAAAACTGTTTTTT,CASSHGQANEKLFF
TRBV3-1/TRBV3-2,NA,NA,TRBJ2-5,TGTGCCAGCAGCCAAGGACTATACCAAGAGACCCAGTACTTC,CASSQGLYQETQYF
TRBV5-8,NA,NA,TRBJ1-1,TGTGCCAGCAGCTTGGACACAGGTCAGAACACTGAAGCTTTCTTT,CASSLDTGQNTEAFF
TRBV6-6,TRBD1,NA,TRBJ1-4,TGTGCCAGCAGTGGACAGGGGAATGAAAAACTGTTTTTT,CASSGQGNEKLFF
TRBV4-1,TRBD1,NA,TRBJ1-4,TGCGCCAGCAGCCAGCCAACAGGGGCGCAGAGAAAACTGTTTTTT,CASSQPTGAQRKLFF
TRBV6-5,TRBD1,NA,TRBJ1-3,TGTGCCAGCTGGACAGGGGGCTCGTCTGGAAACACCATATATTTT,CASWTGGSSGNTIYF